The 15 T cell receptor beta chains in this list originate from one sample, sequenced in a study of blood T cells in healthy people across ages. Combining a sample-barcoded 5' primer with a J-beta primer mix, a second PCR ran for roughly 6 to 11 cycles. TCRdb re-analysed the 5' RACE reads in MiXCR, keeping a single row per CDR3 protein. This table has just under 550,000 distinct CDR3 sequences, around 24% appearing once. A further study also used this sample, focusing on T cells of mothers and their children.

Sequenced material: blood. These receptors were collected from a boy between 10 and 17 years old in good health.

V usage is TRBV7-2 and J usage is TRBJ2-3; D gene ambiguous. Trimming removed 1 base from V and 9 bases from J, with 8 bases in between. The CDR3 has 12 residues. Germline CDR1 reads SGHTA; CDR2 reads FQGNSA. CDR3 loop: CASSLDSGTQYF. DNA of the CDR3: TGTGCCAGCAGCTTAGACTCGGGCACGCAGTATTTT.

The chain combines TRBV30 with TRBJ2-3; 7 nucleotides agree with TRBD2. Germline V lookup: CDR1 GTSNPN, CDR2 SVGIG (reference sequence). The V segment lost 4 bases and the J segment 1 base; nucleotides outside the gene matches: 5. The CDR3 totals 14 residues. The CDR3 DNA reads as TGTGCCTGGATCCGTCGGGGGGGCACAGATACGCAGTATTTT. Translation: CAWIRRGGTDTQYF.

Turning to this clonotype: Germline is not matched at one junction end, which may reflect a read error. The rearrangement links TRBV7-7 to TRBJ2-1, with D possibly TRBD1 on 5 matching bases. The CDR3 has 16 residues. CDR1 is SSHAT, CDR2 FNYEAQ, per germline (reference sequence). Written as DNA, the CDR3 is TGTGCTAGCAGCTTAGGGTTAGGGGCCCCCTACAATGAGCAGTTCTTC. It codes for CASSLGLGAPYNEQFF.

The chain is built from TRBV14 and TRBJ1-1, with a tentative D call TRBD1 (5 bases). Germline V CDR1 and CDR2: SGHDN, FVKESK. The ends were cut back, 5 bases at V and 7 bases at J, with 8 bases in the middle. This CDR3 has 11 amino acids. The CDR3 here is CASSDGGEAFF. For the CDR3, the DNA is TGTGCCAGCAGCGACGGGGGTGAAGCTTTCTTT.

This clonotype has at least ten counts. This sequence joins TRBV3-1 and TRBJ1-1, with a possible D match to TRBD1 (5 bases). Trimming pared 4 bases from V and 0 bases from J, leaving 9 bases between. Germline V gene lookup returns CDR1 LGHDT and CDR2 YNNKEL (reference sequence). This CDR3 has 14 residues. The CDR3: CASSLDSMNTEAFF. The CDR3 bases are TGTGCCAGCAGCCTAGACAGCATGAACACTGAAGCTTTCTTT.

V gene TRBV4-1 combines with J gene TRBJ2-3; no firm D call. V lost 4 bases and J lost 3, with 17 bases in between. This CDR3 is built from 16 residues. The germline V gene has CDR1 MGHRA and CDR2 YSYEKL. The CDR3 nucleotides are TGCGCCAGCAGCCGATTGACCCGTGGGCGGACAGATACGCAGTATTTT. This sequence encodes CASSRLTRGRTDTQYF.

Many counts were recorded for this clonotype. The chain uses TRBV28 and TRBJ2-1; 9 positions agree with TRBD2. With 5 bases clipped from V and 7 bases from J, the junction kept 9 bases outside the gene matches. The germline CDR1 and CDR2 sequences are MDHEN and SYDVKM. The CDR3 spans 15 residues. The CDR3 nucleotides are TGTGCCAGCAGTCAGGGACTAGCAGTTGTGAATGAGCAGTTCTTC. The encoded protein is CASSQGLAVVNEQFF. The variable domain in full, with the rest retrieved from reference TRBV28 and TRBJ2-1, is DVKVTQSSRYLVKRTGEKVFLECVQDMDHENMFWYRQDPGLGLRLIYFSYDVKMKEKGDIPEGYSVSREKKERFSLILESASTNQTSMYLCASSQGLAVVNEQFFGPGTRLTVL.

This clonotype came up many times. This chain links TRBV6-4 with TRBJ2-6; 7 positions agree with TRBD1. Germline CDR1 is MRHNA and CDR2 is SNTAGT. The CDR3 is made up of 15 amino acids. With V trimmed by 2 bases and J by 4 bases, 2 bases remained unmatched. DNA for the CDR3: TGTGCCAGCAGTGACGACAGGGACGGGGCCAACGTCCTGACTTTC. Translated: CASSDDRDGANVLTF.

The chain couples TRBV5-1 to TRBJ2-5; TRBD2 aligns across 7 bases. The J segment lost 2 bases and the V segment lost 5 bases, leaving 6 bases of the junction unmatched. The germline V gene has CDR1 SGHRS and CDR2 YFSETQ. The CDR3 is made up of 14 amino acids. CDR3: CASSHSGVQETQYF. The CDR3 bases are TGCGCCAGCAGTCACAGCGGGGTTCAAGAGACCCAGTACTTC.

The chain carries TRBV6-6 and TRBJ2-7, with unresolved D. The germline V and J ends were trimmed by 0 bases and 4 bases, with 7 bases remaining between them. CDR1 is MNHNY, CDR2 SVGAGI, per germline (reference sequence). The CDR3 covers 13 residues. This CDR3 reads CASSYSADYEQYF. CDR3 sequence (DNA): TGTGCCAGCAGTTACTCGGCAGATTACGAGCAGTACTTC.

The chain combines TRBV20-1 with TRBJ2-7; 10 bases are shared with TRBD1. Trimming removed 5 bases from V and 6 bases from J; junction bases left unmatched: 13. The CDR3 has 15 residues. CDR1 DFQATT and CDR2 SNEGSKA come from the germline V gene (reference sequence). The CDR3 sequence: CSAGVPGQGPVEQYF. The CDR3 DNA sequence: TGCAGTGCTGGAGTACCGGGACAGGGGCCCGTCGAGCAGTACTTC.

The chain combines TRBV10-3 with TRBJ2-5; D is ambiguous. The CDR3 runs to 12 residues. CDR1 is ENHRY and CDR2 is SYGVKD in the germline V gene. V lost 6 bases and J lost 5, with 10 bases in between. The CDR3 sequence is CAISRTGETQYF. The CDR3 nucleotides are TGTGCCATCAGCCGTACGGGTGAGACCCAGTACTTC.

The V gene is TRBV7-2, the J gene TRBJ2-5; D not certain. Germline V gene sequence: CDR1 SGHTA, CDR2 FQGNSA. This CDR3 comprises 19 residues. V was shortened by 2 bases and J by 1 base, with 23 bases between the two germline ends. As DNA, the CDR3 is TGTGCCAGCAGCTTAACCATCCCTCTCACGCCTAAGCTCCAAGAGACCCAGTACTTC. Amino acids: CASSLTIPLTPKLQETQYF.

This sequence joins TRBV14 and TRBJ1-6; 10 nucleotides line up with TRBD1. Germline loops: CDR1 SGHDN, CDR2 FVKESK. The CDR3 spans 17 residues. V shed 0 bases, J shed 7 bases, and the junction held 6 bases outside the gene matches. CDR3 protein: CASSQDLGQGGNSPLHF. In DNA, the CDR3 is TGTGCCAGCAGCCAAGACCTTGGACAGGGGGGGAATTCACCCCTCCACTTT.

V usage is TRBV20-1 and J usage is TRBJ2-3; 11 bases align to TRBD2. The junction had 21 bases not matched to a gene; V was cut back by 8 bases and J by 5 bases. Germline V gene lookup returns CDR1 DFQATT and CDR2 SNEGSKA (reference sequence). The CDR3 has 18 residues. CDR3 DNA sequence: TGCAGTATGCTATATTATCGACTAGCGGGAATAAGAGGAGATACGCAGTATTTT. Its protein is CSMLYYRLAGIRGDTQYF.